Listed here are 18 T cell receptor beta chains from one sample, sequenced in a study of memory CD4+ T cells and cytomegalovirus serostatus. The sort gate was single viable CD3+CD4+CD8-CD45RO+ cells for memory CD4+ T cells. Clones were read by immunoSEQ multiplex PCR, and TCRdb kept only the in-frame ones, dropping some. There are roughly 50,000 clones in the sample; roughly 84% occur only once, and about 0.48% lies in the top ten. The source material was memory CD4+ T cells from blood. The receptor set was obtained from an adult in good health and CMV-seronegative. Some clones in this sample may be carry-over from other donors' samples.

This clone appeared once. The rearrangement joins TRBV18 to TRBJ1-2; a possible D gene is TRBD1 (6 bases). The CDR3 is 13 amino acids. Germline CDR1 and CDR2: KGHSH and LQKENI. V was cut by 6 bases and J by 0 bases, with 8 bases left in between. This chain's CDR3 is CASSPGANYGYTF. The CDR3 nucleotides are TGTGCCAGCTCTCCAGGGGCTAACTATGGCTACACCTTC. The full variable domain, with the rest looked up from reference TRBV18 and TRBJ1-2, is NAGVMQNPRHLVRRRGQEARLRCSPMKGHSHVYWYRQLPEEGLKFMVYLQKENIIDESGMPKERFSAEFPKEGPSILRIQQVVRGDSAAYFCASSPGANYGYTFGSGTRLTVV.

This chain uses TRBV6-1 with TRBJ2-5, with D possibly being TRBD2 (6 bases). The CDR3 is 11 residues long. V was pared by 7 bases and J by 5 bases, with 8 bases between. The germline CDR1 and CDR2 sequences are MNHNS and SASEGT. The CDR3 here is CASTRGETQYF. Written as DNA, the CDR3 is TGTGCCAGCACCCGGGGGGAGACCCAGTACTTC.

The chain uses TRBV10-3 and TRBJ1-4; no definite D call. Trimming shortened V by 0 bases and J by 8 bases, and 10 bases separated the two germline ends. This CDR3 is built from 14 residues. Germline-derived CDR1 and CDR2 are ENHRY and SYGVKD. CDR3 loop: CAISESILGEKLFF. Here the CDR3 DNA reads TGTGCCATCAGTGAGTCGATCCTGGGGGAAAAACTGTTTTTT.

CDR3 nucleotides: TGTGCCAGCAGTGCGGGTCAGATCTATGGCTACACCTTC. Translating gives CASSAGQIYGYTF. The chain has TRBV25-1 and TRBJ1-2; D uncertain. V lost 4 bases, J lost 4 bases, and 10 bases lay in between. This CDR3 has 13 amino acids. Germline V gene data show CDR1 as MGHDK and CDR2 as SYGVNS.

The chain has TRBV28 and TRBJ2-5, with D maybe TRBD2 (6 bases). Trimming stripped 2 bases from V and 5 bases from J, with 24 bases between. Germline CDR1 and CDR2: MDHEN and SYDVKM. CDR3 length: 18 residues. Here the CDR3 DNA reads TGTGCCAGCAGTTTACGCGACTACCGGGAGTCTTTGCGTGAGACCCAGTACTTC. It is translated as CASSLRDYRESLRETQYF.

This clone was picked up one time. The J gene is TRBJ1-2, the V gene TRBV6-4; D is possibly TRBD1 (5 bases). Germline V gives CDR1 MRHNA, CDR2 SNTAGT. V lost 2 bases to trimming and J lost 8 bases, with 12 bases between them. This CDR3 contains 13 residues. CDR3 residues: CASSDDRGWGYTF. CDR3 in DNA: TGTGCCAGCAGTGACGATAGGGGCTGGGGCTACACCTTC.

This chain uses TRBV27 with TRBJ2-7; 8 bases are a match to TRBD1. CDR1 is MNHEY and CDR2 is SMNVEV in the germline V gene (reference sequence). V shed 3 bases, J shed 2 bases, and the junction held 6 bases outside the gene matches. There are 15 residues in the CDR3. In DNA, the CDR3 is TGTGCCAGCAGTTTCACCGGGACAGGCGCCTACGAGCAGTACTTC. It yields the protein CASSFTGTGAYEQYF.

The chain joins TRBV7-9 to TRBJ2-5; D might be TRBD2 (6 bases). The CDR3 spans 15 residues. Germline V CDR1 and CDR2: SEHNR, FQNEAQ (reference sequence). V lost 5 bases to trimming and J lost 4 bases, with 17 bases between them. The CDR3 coding sequence is TGTGCCAGCAGCCCTGGGTCCCCGGGGGTAGAGACCCAGTACTTC. Translating gives CASSPGSPGVETQYF. Combining the CDR3 with reference TRBV7-9 and TRBJ2-5 gives the whole variable domain DTGVSQNPRHKITKRGQNVTFRCDPISEHNRLYWYRQTLGQGPEFLTYFQNEAQLEKSRLLSDRFSAERPKGSFSTLEIQRTEQGDSAMYLCASSPGSPGVETQYFGPGTRLLVL.

The chain links TRBV7-2 to TRBJ1-2; unclear D gene. The germline CDR1 and CDR2 sequences are SGHTA and FQGNSA. CDR3 length: 15 residues. The germline V and J ends were trimmed by 1 base and 5 bases, with 14 bases remaining between them. CDR3 sequence: CASSLEALRGYGYTF. The CDR3 DNA reads TGTGCCAGCAGCTTAGAGGCCCTCCGAGGATATGGCTACACCTTC. Using reference TRBV7-2 and TRBJ1-2 for the parts outside the CDR3, the full variable domain is GAGVSQSPSNKVTEKGKDVELRCDPISGHTALYWYRQSLGQGLEFLIYFQGNSAPDKSGLPSDRFSAERTGGSVSTLTIQRTQQEDSAVYLCASSLEALRGYGYTFGSGTRLTVV.

The chain combines TRBV18 with TRBJ2-1; 16 bases agree with TRBD2. With V trimmed by 0 bases and J by 7 bases, 0 bases remained unmatched. CDR3 size: 16 residues. Germline V gene sequence: CDR1 KGHSH, CDR2 LQKENI. CDR3 protein: CASSPPGLAGGNEQFF. In DNA form, the CDR3 reads TGTGCCAGCTCACCACCGGGACTAGCGGGAGGGAATGAGCAGTTCTTC.

This chain connects TRBV29-1 to TRBJ1-1; D not resolved. The CDR3 has 13 residues. Germline CDR1 SQVTM, CDR2 ANQGSEA. Trimming pared 8 bases from V and 4 bases from J, leaving 17 bases between. The CDR3 is CSSQGILGTEAFF. In DNA form, the CDR3 reads TGCAGCAGCCAAGGAATCCTGGGCACTGAAGCTTTCTTT.

The chain employs TRBV5-1 and TRBJ2-5; possibly TRBD2 for D (5 bases). The CDR3 covers 15 residues. The germline V gene has CDR1 SGHRS and CDR2 YFSETQ. The ends were cut back, 4 bases at V and 2 bases at J, with 15 bases in the middle. CDR3 nucleotide sequence: TGCGCCAGCAGCCCGCTACCGGGATTTCAAGAGACCCAGTACTTC. Amino acid sequence: CASSPLPGFQETQYF.

The rearrangement joins TRBV11-3 to TRBJ2-2; TRBD1 aligns across 9 bases. With V trimmed by 5 bases and J by 6 bases, 1 base remained unmatched. Germline V gene lookup returns CDR1 SGHNT and CDR2 YENEEA. The CDR3 extends over 13 amino acids. The CDR3 reads CASSRTGAGELFF. The DNA of the CDR3 is TGTGCCAGCAGCAGGACAGGGGCCGGGGAGCTGTTTTTT.

This clone was seen only a few times. The rearrangement links TRBV18 to TRBJ2-1, with TRBD2 matching over 10 bases. From germline, CDR1 is KGHSH and CDR2 LQKENI. CDR3 length: 15 amino acids. Germline trimming cut 4 bases from V and 6 bases from J; bases unmatched to any gene: 6. DNA of the CDR3: TGTGCCAGCTCACAGGCTAGCGGGGGCCGCAATGAGCAGTTCTTC. Translation gives CASSQASGGRNEQFF.

This clone has only a few counts. The chain recombines TRBV7-8 with TRBJ1-1, with TRBD1 as a possible D gene (5 bases). V lost 5 bases and J lost 1, with 17 bases in between. CDR1 is SGHVS and CDR2 is FQNEAQ in the germline V gene. The CDR3 is 16 residues long. CDR3 in DNA: TGTGCCAGCAGCCCCTCAAAAGTCGGGGGGAACACTGAAGCTTTCTTT. Its translation is CASSPSKVGGNTEAFF.

The chain joins TRBV6-1 to TRBJ1-1; D call uncertain. CDR3 length: 13 amino acids. The V and J ends lost 7 bases and 1 base respectively, with 10 bases between them. The germline V gene encodes CDR1 MNHNS and CDR2 SASEGT. Here the CDR3 DNA reads TGTGCCAGCAAGGCCCCTGAGAACACTGAAGCTTTCTTT. This translates into CASKAPENTEAFF.

This chain joins TRBV9 and TRBJ2-2, with D unclear. The V end lost 4 bases, the J end lost 2 bases, and 12 bases lay between the germline ends. The CDR3 covers 15 residues. CDR1 and CDR2 (germline): SGDLS, YYNGEE. This CDR3 reads CASSPHLLNTGELFF. The CDR3, as DNA: TGTGCCAGCAGCCCGCACTTACTCAACACCGGGGAGCTGTTTTTT.

The chain has TRBV11-2 and TRBJ2-2, with TRBD1 matching 7 bases. The ends lost 5 bases at V and 4 bases at J; junction bases unmatched: 7. CDR3 size: 15 residues. Germline loops: CDR1 SGHAT, CDR2 FQNNGV. This CDR3 is CASSPTTGVTGELFF. The CDR3 DNA reads as TGTGCCAGCAGCCCCACCACAGGGGTCACCGGGGAGCTGTTTTTT.